Listed here are 8 T cell receptor beta chains from one sample, sequenced in a study of T-cell memory formation after mild COVID-19. TCRdb fed the 5' RACE reads into MiXCR, producing one record per CDR3 protein. Counted here are 380,000 or so distinct CDR3 sequences, around an eighth occurring once; the ten biggest clones make up about 22%. Material for sequencing was PBMCs or a T cell subset sorted from them (not recorded which). The source of these receptors is a man aged 18 to 35 who had mild COVID-19 (a few samples of this study predate the infection). Cell type and time point are not known.

The CDR3 spells CASSLSARTGGRSMETQYF. The CDR3 bases are TGTGCCAGCAGCTTATCGGCCCGGACAGGGGGCCGGTCAATGGAGACCCAGTACTTC. The rearrangement joins TRBV7-9 to TRBJ2-5; 11 positions match TRBD1. Germline values: CDR1 SEHNR, CDR2 FQNEAQ (reference sequence). The CDR3 covers 19 residues. V lost 2 bases, J lost 5 bases, and 16 bases stayed unmatched.

This clonotype showed up many times. V and J are TRBV10-3 and TRBJ2-1; no reliable D call. The germline V gene has CDR1 ENHRY and CDR2 SYGVKD. Trimming took 10 bases from V and 2 from J, leaving 12 bases between them. CDR3 length: 13 residues. The CDR3: CATTPGTYNEQFF. The CDR3 DNA sequence: TGTGCCACCACCCCTGGGACCTACAATGAGCAGTTCTTC.

This clonotype was seen a few times. The chain combines TRBV12-3 or TRBV12-4 with TRBJ1-2; weak D call: TRBD1 (5 bases). There are 13 residues in the CDR3. Trimming stripped 6 bases from V and 3 bases from J, with 11 bases between. CDR3 nucleotides: TGTGCCAGCAGCCCAGGGTATGACTATGGCTACACCTTC. Protein sequence: CASSPGYDYGYTF.

This clonotype was seen many times. The chain joins TRBV6-6 to TRBJ1-2; D is undetermined. The germline V and J ends were trimmed by 6 bases and 8 bases, with 16 bases remaining between them. The CDR3 is made up of 13 amino acids. Germline lookup yields CDR1 MNHNY and CDR2 SVGAGI (reference sequence). The CDR3 DNA reads TGTGCCAGCAGCCCAGACATGTCAGGAGGCTACACCTTC. It yields the protein CASSPDMSGGYTF.

The chain is built from TRBV5-4 and TRBJ2-7; D is perhaps TRBD1 or TRBD2 (5 bases each). This CDR3 region has 13 residues. The germline V gene has CDR1 SGHNT and CDR2 YYREEE (reference sequence). Trimming took off 2 bases at V and 3 bases at J, with 9 bases between the two ends. The CDR3 DNA reads TGTGCCAGCAGCTTCGGGGCGGGCTACGAGCAGTACGTC. Residues: CASSFGAGYEQYV.

The rearrangement links TRBV24-1 to TRBJ2-2, with no clear D. The CDR3 totals 13 residues. V lost 7 bases to trimming and J lost 3 bases, with 8 bases between them. Germline loops: CDR1 KGHDR, CDR2 SFDVKD. CDR3 loop: CATRSPYTGELFF. The CDR3, as DNA: TGTGCCACCAGGAGCCCGTACACCGGGGAGCTGTTTTTT.

This clonotype has at least ten counts. V gene TRBV5-1 combines with J gene TRBJ2-7; no firm D call. The germline V gene encodes CDR1 SGHRS and CDR2 YFSETQ. V was trimmed by 0 bases and J by 2 bases, leaving 15 bases between them. The CDR3 contains 16 residues. CDR3 loop: CASSLGWTPKAYEQYF. CDR3 DNA sequence: TGCGCCAGCAGCTTGGGCTGGACCCCGAAGGCCTACGAGCAGTACTTC.

Written as DNA, the CDR3 is TGCAGTGCTAGACAAAAATGGACAATCAGAGGCACTGAAGCTTTCTTT. It codes for CSARQKWTIRGTEAFF. The chain recombines TRBV20-1 with TRBJ1-1; tentative D call: TRBD1 (5 bases). Deletions cut 2 bases from V and 4 bases from J, with 20 bases between. This CDR3 has 16 residues. Germline loops: CDR1 DFQATT, CDR2 SNEGSKA (reference sequence).